A selection of T cell receptor beta chains follows, all from one sample in a study of Ad26.COV2.S vaccination and SARS-CoV-2 variants. Some clones are missing from TCRdb's copy, which holds only in-frame ones; the method was immunoSEQ multiplex PCR. The sample includes about 400,000 clones, 85% to 90% of them seen just once. Sequenced here: peripheral blood, sampled in a trial of Ad26.COV2.S vaccine versus placebo. These receptors all come from a person between 18 and 59 years old who received the Ad26.COV2.S COVID-19 vaccine or a placebo. Both conserved end residues are part of each CDR3. The D gene is left open where the match is weak. Clone size is stated in some rows and not others, as once, few, many or a class when expanded.

CDR3 DNA: TGTGCCAGTAGTATGGTATCCGGGACGGGGACTGAAGCTTTCTTT
CDR3 protein: CASSMVSGTGTEAFF
J gene: TRBJ1-1
clone size: .
D gene: .
V gene: TRBV19

CDR3 DNA: TGTGCCAGCAGCAGGGAGGGGGGAAGCACCTACGAGCAGTACTTC
CDR3 protein: CASSREGGSTYEQYF
J gene: TRBJ2-7
clone size: .
D gene: .
V gene: TRBV7-8

CDR3 DNA: TGCGCCAGCAGCCCGGACACGGTCCATTCACCCCTCCACTTT
CDR3 protein: CASSPDTVHSPLHF
J gene: TRBJ1-6
clone size: .
D gene: .
V gene: TRBV5-1

CDR3 DNA: TGTGCCAGCAGCCCCAATACAGGGAGCGGAAACACCATATATTTT
CDR3 protein: CASSPNTGSGNTIYF
J gene: TRBJ1-3
clone size: once
D gene: .
V gene: TRBV7-2

CDR3 DNA: TGTGCCAGCAGTTACGATTTGTCAGGGAGACTGGATACGCAGTATTTT
CDR3 protein: CASSYDLSGRLDTQYF
J gene: TRBJ2-3
clone size: .
D gene: .
V gene: TRBV6-2/TRBV6-3

CDR3 DNA: TGTGCCAGCAGCCCTGCACAGGGGGGATTAAATGAAAAACTGTTTTTT
CDR3 protein: CASSPAQGGLNEKLFF
J gene: TRBJ1-4
clone size: .
D gene: TRBD1
V gene: TRBV9

CDR3 DNA: TGTGCCAGCAGTTACGGGGGGAACTACAATGAGCAGTTCTTC
CDR3 protein: CASSYGGNYNEQFF
J gene: TRBJ2-1
clone size: .
D gene: .
V gene: TRBV6-2/TRBV6-3

CDR3 DNA: TGCGCCAGCAGCCAAGGGGGAGCGGGGGTAAAGTTCGCACCCGAGCAGTACTTC
CDR3 protein: CASSQGGAGVKFAPEQYF
J gene: TRBJ2-7
clone size: .
D gene: TRBD2
V gene: TRBV4-3

CDR3 DNA: TGTGCCAGCAGGGAGACAGTCTCCGCTCGTTATAGCAATCAGCCCCAGCATTTT
CDR3 protein: CASRETVSARYSNQPQHF
J gene: TRBJ1-5
clone size: .
D gene: .
V gene: TRBV2

CDR3 DNA: TGTGCTAGCAGCCCCGGGACTAGCGGGGGTCTCGGCGGGGAGCTGTTTTTT
CDR3 protein: CASSPGTSGGLGGELFF
J gene: TRBJ2-2
clone size: .
D gene: TRBD2
V gene: TRBV7-7

CDR3 DNA: TGTGCCAGCAGTGACTCGAACAATCCCCCCCCGCCTAGCACAGATACGCAGTATTTT
CDR3 protein: CASSDSNNPPPPSTDTQYF
J gene: TRBJ2-3
clone size: .
D gene: .
V gene: TRBV6-4

CDR3 DNA: TGTGCCAGTAGTGAACGGGACTTCAGGGGCCCTACTGTAACTTATGGCTACACCTTC
CDR3 protein: CASSERDFRGPTVTYGYTF
J gene: TRBJ1-2
clone size: .
D gene: .
V gene: TRBV19

CDR3 DNA: TGTGCCTGGAGTACCCTAAGCGGGGGGCCCCAGTACTTC
CDR3 protein: CAWSTLSGGPQYF
J gene: TRBJ2-5
clone size: .
D gene: TRBD2
V gene: TRBV30

CDR3 DNA: TGTGCCACCAGTGAAAACGGACGCCAGCCCCAGCATTTT
CDR3 protein: CATSENGRQPQHF
J gene: TRBJ1-5
clone size: .
D gene: .
V gene: TRBV24-1

CDR3 DNA: TGTGCCAGCAGCGAGGAAGGGGAAACCTACGAGCAGTACTTC
CDR3 protein: CASSEEGETYEQYF
J gene: TRBJ2-7
clone size: .
D gene: .
V gene: TRBV9

CDR3 DNA: TGTGCCAGCAGCTCACATACCGACAGCGGCTACACCTTC
CDR3 protein: CASSSHTDSGYTF
J gene: TRBJ1-2
clone size: .
D gene: .
V gene: TRBV7-2

CDR3 DNA: TGTGCCAGCCAGGGGGAACAAGAGACCCAGTACTTC
CDR3 protein: CASQGEQETQYF
J gene: TRBJ2-5
clone size: .
D gene: TRBD1
V gene: TRBV28

CDR3 DNA: TGTGCCTGCTACAGGCAGAACACTGAAGCTTTCTTT
CDR3 protein: CACYRQNTEAFF
J gene: TRBJ1-1
clone size: .
D gene: .
V gene: TRBV30

CDR3 DNA: TGTGCCAGTAGTGCCACCCGAGGGGGGCAGCCCCAGCATTTT
CDR3 protein: CASSATRGGQPQHF
J gene: TRBJ1-5
clone size: .
D gene: .
V gene: TRBV19

CDR3 DNA: TGTGCCAGCAGCTTGGTTTTCGTGGGTGTGGGGACTGAAGCTTTCTTT
CDR3 protein: CASSLVFVGVGTEAFF
J gene: TRBJ1-1
clone size: .
D gene: .
V gene: TRBV5-4

CDR3 DNA: TGTGCCAGCAGCCCCGGGACACCCTATGGCTACACCTTC
CDR3 protein: CASSPGTPYGYTF
J gene: TRBJ1-2
clone size: .
D gene: .
V gene: TRBV11-1

CDR3 DNA: TGTGCCTGGGGAGGGACGAGGTATAATTCACCCCTCCACTTT
CDR3 protein: CAWGGTRYNSPLHF
J gene: TRBJ1-6
clone size: .
D gene: .
V gene: TRBV30

CDR3 DNA: TGCGCCAGCAGCTTGGCGGCAGGGGGCACTGAAGCTTTCTTT
CDR3 protein: CASSLAAGGTEAFF
J gene: TRBJ1-1
clone size: .
D gene: TRBD1
V gene: TRBV5-1

CDR3 DNA: TGTGCCAGCAGCATAACTAGCGGGAGACACAATGAGCAGTTCTTC
CDR3 protein: CASSITSGRHNEQFF
J gene: TRBJ2-1
clone size: few
D gene: TRBD2
V gene: TRBV7-2

CDR3 DNA: TGTGCCAGCAGCAAGTGGGGGGATACCTACAATGAGCAGTTCTTC
CDR3 protein: CASSKWGDTYNEQFF
J gene: TRBJ2-1
clone size: .
D gene: .
V gene: TRBV28

CDR3 DNA: TGTGCCAGCAGCAGCGCGGGGGAACAGTTCTTC
CDR3 protein: CASSSAGEQFF
J gene: TRBJ2-1
clone size: once
D gene: TRBD2
V gene: TRBV27

CDR3 DNA: TGTGCCAGCAGCCCGGGACTAGGCAACACCGGGGAGCTGTTTTTT
CDR3 protein: CASSPGLGNTGELFF
J gene: TRBJ2-2
clone size: .
D gene: TRBD2
V gene: TRBV7-7

CDR3 DNA: TGCGCCAGCAGCCAAGTAGTAGGTGAAAAACTGTTTTTT
CDR3 protein: CASSQVVGEKLFF
J gene: TRBJ1-4
clone size: .
D gene: .
V gene: TRBV4-3

CDR3 DNA: TGCGCCAGCAGCCAAGAGGGTCTGAAAAGCTCCTATAATTCACCCCTCCACTTT
CDR3 protein: CASSQEGLKSSYNSPLHF
J gene: TRBJ1-6
clone size: .
D gene: .
V gene: TRBV4-1

CDR3 DNA: TGTGCCAGCTCACCACCGACTAGCGGGGAAGATACGCAGTATTTT
CDR3 protein: CASSPPTSGEDTQYF
J gene: TRBJ2-3
clone size: .
D gene: TRBD2
V gene: TRBV18

CDR3 DNA: TGTGCCAGTAGTCTTGGGGGGGCAGGGGCGGCCGGGGAGCTGTTTTTT
CDR3 protein: CASSLGGAGAAGELFF
J gene: TRBJ2-2
clone size: .
D gene: .
V gene: TRBV19

CDR3 DNA: TGTGCCAGCAGTTCGAAGGGGTCACAAGAGACCCAGTACTTC
CDR3 protein: CASSSKGSQETQYF
J gene: TRBJ2-5
clone size: .
D gene: .
V gene: TRBV5-4